These 20 T cell receptor beta chains came from one sample sequenced in a study of cytomegalovirus exposure and HLA in healthy donors. This PCR relied on a set of 60 Vbeta primers and 13 Jbeta primers. The assay was immunoSEQ multiplex PCR, and TCRdb's table has in-frame clones only and misses some. Here the sample spans roughly 120,000 clones, around 8.5% being singletons. The sequenced sample consisted of PBMCs. The receptor source for this set is a man in his forties or fifties in good health and CMV-seronegative.

The chain combines TRBV5-1 with TRBJ2-3; TRBD2 aligns across 10 bases. Germline trimming cut 3 bases from V and 2 bases from J; bases unmatched to any gene: 3. Per the germline V gene, CDR1 is SGHRS and CDR2 is YFSETQ. CDR3 size: 15 residues. The CDR3 spells CASSSSGGSTDTQYF. The CDR3 bases are TGCGCCAGCAGCTCTAGCGGGGGATCCACAGATACGCAGTATTTT.

This clone was seen many times. CDR3 nucleotide sequence: TGTGCCAGCAGCGAGGGTACTTCGAACACTGAAGCTTTCTTT. This encodes CASSEGTSNTEAFF. V is TRBV6-4 and J is TRBJ1-1; D remains unclear. The germline gives CDR1 MRHNA, CDR2 SNTAGT. The CDR3 spans 14 residues. Trimming stripped 6 bases from V and 1 base from J, with 12 bases between.

The chain carries TRBV7-9 and TRBJ2-6, with unresolved D. Trimming shortened V by 5 bases and J by 0 bases, and 8 bases separated the two germline ends. Germline CDR1 SEHNR, CDR2 FQNEAQ (reference sequence). The CDR3 loop spans 15 amino acids. The CDR3 DNA follows: TGTGCCAGCAGCCTCGTTAGCTCTGGGGCCAACGTCCTGACTTTC. Residues: CASSLVSSGANVLTF.

This clone was detected a few times. The chain combines TRBV6-5 with TRBJ1-1; D may be TRBD1 (5 bases). Germline CDR1 reads MNHEY; CDR2 reads SVGAGI. This CDR3 spans 14 amino acids. Trimming cost V 5 bases and J 1 base, with 11 bases left between them. CDR3 DNA sequence: TGTGCCAGCAGTCGCGGGAGGGGGAACACTGAAGCTTTCTTT. It specifies CASSRGRGNTEAFF.

This clone turned up a few times. This rearrangement joins TRBV30 to TRBJ1-4; D remains ambiguous. The V and J ends lost 2 bases and 8 bases respectively, with 12 bases between them. Germline CDR1 reads GTSNPN; CDR2 reads SVGIG (reference sequence). The length of the CDR3 is 13 residues. Written as DNA, the CDR3 is TGTGCCTGGAGTTTGACCGGAGGAGAAAAACTGTTTTTT. Its translation is CAWSLTGGEKLFF.

This clone occurred a few times. The V call is TRBV6-5, the J call TRBJ1-2; 9 bases fit TRBD1. Losses at the gene ends were 5 bases for V and 7 bases for J; bases not matched to a gene: 8. Germline CDR1 reads MNHEY; CDR2 reads SVGAGI. This CDR3 has 14 amino acids. CDR3 nucleotide sequence: TGTGCCAGCAGTCCCGAATCACAGGGGGCTGGCTACACCTTC. Residues: CASSPESQGAGYTF.

This clone was seen only a few times. The rearrangement links TRBV6-5 to TRBJ2-7; TRBD1 might be the D (6 bases). The CDR3 covers 13 residues. V gave up 0 bases and J gave up 5 bases, with 8 bases separating them. The germline CDR1 and CDR2 sequences are MNHEY and SVGAGI. DNA for the CDR3: TGTGCCAGCAGTTACTCACAGGGAAACGAGCAGTACTTC. Translating it yields CASSYSQGNEQYF.

J is TRBJ1-1 and V is TRBV19; D gene unclear. The CDR3 is 14 amino acids. Trimming removed 5 bases from V and 9 bases from J, with 19 bases in between. Per germline, CDR1 LNHDA and CDR2 SQIVND (reference sequence). Written as DNA, the CDR3 is TGTGCCAGTAGTCCGAACCCCCGTCAGGTTCAAGCTTTCTTT. Protein sequence: CASSPNPRQVQAFF.

J is TRBJ2-3 and V is TRBV7-3; a weak D match, TRBD1 (6 bases). CDR3 length: 14 amino acids. The germline V and J ends were trimmed by 0 bases and 5 bases, with 9 bases remaining between them. In germline, CDR1 is SGHTA, CDR2 FQGTGA. The CDR3 region has the DNA TGTGCCAGCAGCTTAACGGGGGCCATAGATACGCAGTATTTT. It encodes CASSLTGAIDTQYF.

This clone was seen more than once but under ten times. This chain connects TRBV25-1 to TRBJ2-6, with no clear D. The CDR3 sequence is 17 residues long. Germline V lookup: CDR1 MGHDK, CDR2 SYGVNS. V was pared by 6 bases and J by 0 bases, with 15 bases between. CDR3 amino acids: CASSHGPSSSGANVLTF. The CDR3 DNA is TGTGCCAGCAGCCATGGGCCAAGCTCCTCTGGGGCCAACGTCCTGACTTTC.

This clone was seen only a few times. The rearrangement links TRBV6-1 to TRBJ2-7; possible D gene TRBD1, 6 bases. The CDR3 is 15 amino acids. V gave up 3 bases and J gave up 4 bases, with 16 bases separating them. The germline gives CDR1 MNHNS, CDR2 SASEGT. CDR3 sequence (DNA): TGTGCCAGCAGTGACTTTGGGGGCGGACCTTACGAGCAGTACTTC. Amino acid sequence: CASSDFGGGPYEQYF.

V is TRBV19 and J is TRBJ1-4; D is uncertain. The germline V gene has CDR1 LNHDA and CDR2 SQIVND (reference sequence). This CDR3 has 12 amino acids. V was pared by 3 bases and J by 6 bases, with 5 bases between. Written as DNA, the CDR3 is TGTGCCAGTAGTATTCCGGATGAAAAACTGTTTTTT. It translates to CASSIPDEKLFF. The full variable domain, rest sourced from reference TRBV19 and TRBJ1-4, is DGGITQSPKYLFRKEGQNVTLSCEQNLNHDAMYWYRQDPGQGLRLIYYSQIVNDFQKGDIAEGYSVSREKKESFPLTVTSAQKNPTAFYLCASSIPDEKLFFGSGTQLSVL.

This clone was seen more than once but under ten times. The rearrangement links TRBV5-4 to TRBJ2-1; 8 bases are shared with TRBD2. Trimming cost V 6 bases and J 1 base; bases outside gene matches: 9. The CDR3 is 16 residues long. Per germline, CDR1 SGHNT and CDR2 YYREEE (reference sequence). In nucleotides, the CDR3 is TGTGCCAGCACCCCTTCCCGCGGGGGGTCCTACAATGAGCAGTTCTTC. Its translation is CASTPSRGGSYNEQFF.

The chain links TRBV19 to TRBJ1-1; the match to TRBD1 covers 9 bases. V gave up 5 bases and J gave up 5 bases; unmatched junction bases: 3. From germline, CDR1 is LNHDA and CDR2 SQIVND (reference sequence). This CDR3 contains 13 residues. The CDR3, as DNA: TGTGCCAGTAGTGACAGGGGGGAGACTGAAGCTTTCTTT. Protein: CASSDRGETEAFF.

The V call is TRBV7-3, the J call TRBJ1-2; the D gene is possibly TRBD1 (6 bases). Germline values: CDR1 SGHTA, CDR2 FQGTGA. V lost 2 bases to trimming and J lost 7 bases, with 17 bases between them. CDR3 size: 15 residues. This CDR3 reads CASSLSGGQAGGYTF. In DNA, the CDR3 is TGTGCCAGCAGCTTATCCGGGGGGCAAGCGGGTGGCTACACCTTC. The full variable domain, completed using reference TRBV7-3 and TRBJ1-2, is GAGVSQTPSNKVTEKGKYVELRCDPISGHTALYWYRQSLGQGPEFLIYFQGTGAADDSGLPNDRFFAVRPEGSVSTLKIQRTERGDSAVYLCASSLSGGQAGGYTFGSGTRLTVV.

The chain carries TRBV10-3 and TRBJ1-2; perhaps TRBD1 as D (5 bases). The germline gives CDR1 ENHRY, CDR2 SYGVKD. The ends were cut back, 0 bases at V and 0 bases at J, with 11 bases in the middle. This CDR3 is built from 16 residues. The CDR3 DNA sequence: TGTGCCATCAGTGAGTCGGGGCAGGTACCTAACTATGGCTACACCTTC. This encodes CAISESGQVPNYGYTF.

The chain couples TRBV11-3 to TRBJ1-1; 7 bases are a match to TRBD1. V lost 0 bases and J lost 4; bases outside the gene matches: 5. The CDR3 runs 15 residues. Germline lookup yields CDR1 SGHNT and CDR2 YENEEA. The DNA for the CDR3 is TGTGCCAGCAGCTTAGAAGGATCAGGGGGCACTGAAGCTTTCTTT. It codes for CASSLEGSGGTEAFF.

In its sample, this clone was seen a few times. The genes are TRBV6-5 and TRBJ2-3; D is possibly TRBD1 (6 bases). Germline CDR1 reads MNHEY; CDR2 reads SVGAGI. This CDR3 comprises 15 residues. V dropped 8 bases and J dropped 0 bases, with 15 bases sitting between them. The CDR3 sequence is CASGTSRGSTDTQYF. CDR3 bases: TGTGCCAGCGGAACCTCTAGGGGGAGCACAGATACGCAGTATTTT.

DNA of the CDR3: TGTGCCAGCAGCGTAGGAATCGGGGGTTCGAACTATGGCTACACCTTC. Protein: CASSVGIGGSNYGYTF. The chain couples TRBV9 to TRBJ1-2; D is possibly TRBD1 (5 bases). V dropped 0 bases and J dropped 2 bases, with 14 bases sitting between them. The CDR3 covers 16 residues. The germline V gene encodes CDR1 SGDLS and CDR2 YYNGEE. Filled out from reference TRBV9 and TRBJ1-2, the complete variable domain reads DSGVTQTPKHLITATGQRVTLRCSPRSGDLSVYWYQQSLDQGLQFLIQYYNGEERAKGNILERFSAQQFPDLHSELNLSSLELGDSALYFCASSVGIGGSNYGYTFGSGTRLTVV.

There are a few counts of this clone. The chain has TRBV2 and TRBJ1-1; 7 nucleotides agree with TRBD1. Germline-derived CDR1 and CDR2 are SNHLY and FYNNEI. The CDR3 loop spans 15 amino acids. The junction had 11 bases not matched to a gene; V was cut back by 3 bases and J by 7 bases. The CDR3 DNA is TGTGCCAGCAGTGAGACCGGGACAGCCTTCAGTGAAGCTTTCTTT. Protein: CASSETGTAFSEAFF. The full variable domain, with the rest looked up from reference TRBV2 and TRBJ1-1, is EPEVTQTPSHQVTQMGQEVILRCVPISNHLYFYWYRQILGQKVEFLVSFYNNEISEKSEIFDDQFSVERPDGSNFTLKIRSTKLEDSAMYFCASSETGTAFSEAFFGQGTRLTVV.